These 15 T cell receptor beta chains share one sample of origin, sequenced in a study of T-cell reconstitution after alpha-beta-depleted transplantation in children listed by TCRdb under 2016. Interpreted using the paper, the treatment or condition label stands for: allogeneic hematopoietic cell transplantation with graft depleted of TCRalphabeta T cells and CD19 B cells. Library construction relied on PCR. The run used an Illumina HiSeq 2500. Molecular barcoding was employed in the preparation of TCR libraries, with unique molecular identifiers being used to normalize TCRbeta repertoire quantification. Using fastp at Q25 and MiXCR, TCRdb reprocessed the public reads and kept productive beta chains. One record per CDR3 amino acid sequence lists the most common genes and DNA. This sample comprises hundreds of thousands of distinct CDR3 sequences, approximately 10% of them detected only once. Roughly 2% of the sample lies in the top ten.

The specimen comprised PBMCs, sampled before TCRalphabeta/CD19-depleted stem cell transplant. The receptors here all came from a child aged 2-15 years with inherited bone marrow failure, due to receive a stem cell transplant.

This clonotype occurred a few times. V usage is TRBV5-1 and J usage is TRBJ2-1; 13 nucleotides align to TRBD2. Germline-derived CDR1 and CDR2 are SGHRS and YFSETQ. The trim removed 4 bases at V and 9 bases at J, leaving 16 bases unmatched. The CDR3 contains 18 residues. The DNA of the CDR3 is TGCGCCAGCAGCAAGAGATCCCCGGGACTAGCGGGACTAAGTGAGCAGTTCTTC. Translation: CASSKRSPGLAGLSEQFF.

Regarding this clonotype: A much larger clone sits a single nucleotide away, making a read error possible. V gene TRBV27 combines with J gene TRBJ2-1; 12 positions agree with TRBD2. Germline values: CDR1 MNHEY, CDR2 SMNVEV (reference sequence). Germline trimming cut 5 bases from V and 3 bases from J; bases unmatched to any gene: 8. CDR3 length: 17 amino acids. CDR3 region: CASSKRGLAGYYNEQFF. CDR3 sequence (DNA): TGTGCCAGCAGTAAAAGGGGACTAGCGGGTTACTACAATGAGCAGTTCTTC.

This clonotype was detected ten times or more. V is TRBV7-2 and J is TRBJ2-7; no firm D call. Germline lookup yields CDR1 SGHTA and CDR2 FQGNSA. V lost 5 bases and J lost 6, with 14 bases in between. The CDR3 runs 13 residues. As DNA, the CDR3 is TGTGCCAGCAGCGAAAGACCCGCTCTCGAGCAGTACTTC. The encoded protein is CASSERPALEQYF.

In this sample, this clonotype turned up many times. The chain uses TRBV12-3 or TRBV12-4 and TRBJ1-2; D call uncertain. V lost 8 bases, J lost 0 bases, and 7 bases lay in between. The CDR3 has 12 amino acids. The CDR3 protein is CASGISNYGYTF. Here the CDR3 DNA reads TGTGCCAGCGGAATCTCTAACTATGGCTACACCTTC.

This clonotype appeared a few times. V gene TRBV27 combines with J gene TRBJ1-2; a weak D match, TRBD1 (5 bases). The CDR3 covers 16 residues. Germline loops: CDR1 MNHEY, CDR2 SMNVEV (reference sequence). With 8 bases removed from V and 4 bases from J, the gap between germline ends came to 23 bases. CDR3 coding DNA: TGTGCCAGCTCCCCGGTCGGGGGGGTGAGGGGCTATGGCTACACCTTC. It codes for CASSPVGGVRGYGYTF.

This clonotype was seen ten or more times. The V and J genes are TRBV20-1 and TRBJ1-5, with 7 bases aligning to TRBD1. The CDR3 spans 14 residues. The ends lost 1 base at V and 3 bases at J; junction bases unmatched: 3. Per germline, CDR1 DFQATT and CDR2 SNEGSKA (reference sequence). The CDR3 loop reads CSARGDRVNQPQHF. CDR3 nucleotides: TGCAGTGCTAGAGGTGACAGGGTCAATCAGCCCCAGCATTTT.

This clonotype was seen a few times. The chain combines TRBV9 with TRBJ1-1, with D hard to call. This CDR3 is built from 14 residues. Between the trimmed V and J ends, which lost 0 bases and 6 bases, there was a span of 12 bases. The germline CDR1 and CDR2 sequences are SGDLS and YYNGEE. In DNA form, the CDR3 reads TGTGCCAGCAGCGTAGTCTCGGCGTCGGCTGAAGCTTTCTTT. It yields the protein CASSVVSASAEAFF.

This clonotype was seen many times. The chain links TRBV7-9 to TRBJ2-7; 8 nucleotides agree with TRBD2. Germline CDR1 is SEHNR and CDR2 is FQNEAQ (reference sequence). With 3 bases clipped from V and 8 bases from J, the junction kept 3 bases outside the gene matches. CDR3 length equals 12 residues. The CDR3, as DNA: TGTGCCAGCAGCTTGCGGGAGGTACAGCAGTACTTC. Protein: CASSLREVQQYF.

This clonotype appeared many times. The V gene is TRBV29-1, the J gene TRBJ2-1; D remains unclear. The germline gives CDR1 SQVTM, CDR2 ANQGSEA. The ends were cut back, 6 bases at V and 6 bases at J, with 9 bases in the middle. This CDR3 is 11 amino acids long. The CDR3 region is CSVVDFNEQFF. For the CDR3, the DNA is TGCAGCGTAGTTGACTTCAATGAGCAGTTCTTC.

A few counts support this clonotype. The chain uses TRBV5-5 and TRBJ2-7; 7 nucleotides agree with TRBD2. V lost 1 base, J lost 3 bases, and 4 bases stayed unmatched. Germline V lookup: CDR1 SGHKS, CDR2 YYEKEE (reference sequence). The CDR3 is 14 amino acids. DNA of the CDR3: TGTGCCAGCAGCTTGAGAGGGGACTACTACGAGCAGTACTTC. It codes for CASSLRGDYYEQYF.

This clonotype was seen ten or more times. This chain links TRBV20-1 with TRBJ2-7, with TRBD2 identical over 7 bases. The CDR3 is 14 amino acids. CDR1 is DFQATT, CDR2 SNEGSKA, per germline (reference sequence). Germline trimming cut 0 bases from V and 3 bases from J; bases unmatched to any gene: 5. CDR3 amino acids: CSARDVASGYEQYF. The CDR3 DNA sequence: TGCAGTGCTAGAGATGTGGCTAGCGGCTACGAGCAGTACTTC.

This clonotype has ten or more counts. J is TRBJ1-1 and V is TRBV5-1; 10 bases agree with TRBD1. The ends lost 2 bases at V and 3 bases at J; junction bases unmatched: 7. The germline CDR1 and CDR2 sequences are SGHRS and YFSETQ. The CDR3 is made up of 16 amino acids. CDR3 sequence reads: CASSFVTGGADTEAFF. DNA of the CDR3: TGCGCCAGCAGCTTCGTGACAGGGGGCGCGGACACTGAAGCTTTCTTT.

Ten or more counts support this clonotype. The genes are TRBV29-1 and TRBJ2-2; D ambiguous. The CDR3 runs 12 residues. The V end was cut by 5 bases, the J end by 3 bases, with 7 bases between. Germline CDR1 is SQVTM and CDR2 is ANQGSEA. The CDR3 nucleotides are TGCAGCGTTACACCGGACACCGGGGAGCTGTTTTTT. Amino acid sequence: CSVTPDTGELFF.

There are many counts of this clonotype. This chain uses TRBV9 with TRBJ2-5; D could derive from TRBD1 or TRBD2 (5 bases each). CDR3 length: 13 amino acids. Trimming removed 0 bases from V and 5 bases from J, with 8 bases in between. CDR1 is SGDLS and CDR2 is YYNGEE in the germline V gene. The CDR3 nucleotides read TGTGCCAGCAGCGTAGAAGGGACGGAGACCCAGTACTTC. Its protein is CASSVEGTETQYF.

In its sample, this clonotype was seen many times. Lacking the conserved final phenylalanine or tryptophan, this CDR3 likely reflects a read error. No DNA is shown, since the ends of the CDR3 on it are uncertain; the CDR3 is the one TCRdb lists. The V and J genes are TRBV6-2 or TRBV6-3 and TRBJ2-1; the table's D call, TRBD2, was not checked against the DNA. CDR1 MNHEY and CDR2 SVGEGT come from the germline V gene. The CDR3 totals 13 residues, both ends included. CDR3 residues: CASTSGVERLEFS.